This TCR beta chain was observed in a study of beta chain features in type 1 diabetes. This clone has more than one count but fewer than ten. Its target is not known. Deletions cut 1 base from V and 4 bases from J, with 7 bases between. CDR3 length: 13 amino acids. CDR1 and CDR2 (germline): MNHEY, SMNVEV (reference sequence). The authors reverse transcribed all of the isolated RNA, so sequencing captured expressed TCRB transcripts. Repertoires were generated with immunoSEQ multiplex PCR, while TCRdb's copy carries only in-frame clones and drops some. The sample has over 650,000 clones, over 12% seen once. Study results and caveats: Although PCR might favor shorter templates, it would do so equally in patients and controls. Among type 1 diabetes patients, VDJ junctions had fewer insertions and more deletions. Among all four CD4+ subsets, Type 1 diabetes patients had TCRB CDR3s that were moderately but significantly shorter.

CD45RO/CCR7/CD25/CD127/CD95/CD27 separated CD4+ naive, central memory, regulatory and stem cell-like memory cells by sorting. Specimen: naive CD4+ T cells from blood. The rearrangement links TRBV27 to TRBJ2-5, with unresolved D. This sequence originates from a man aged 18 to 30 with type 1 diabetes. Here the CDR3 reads CASSLLSGETQYF. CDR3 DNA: TGTGCCAGCAGTTTATTGTCCGGAGAGACCCAGTACTTC.